Included here is one TCR beta chain sequence, with context. Antigen: not known. Profiling relied on immunoSEQ multiplex PCR, and the TCRdb table lists in-frame clones only, not all of them. The table has a few hundred thousand clones, approximately 88% seen once; the top ten hold over 12%. Germline loops: CDR1 SGHRS, CDR2 YFSETQ. The CDR3 totals 16 residues. V lost 4 bases, J lost 1 base, and 12 bases lay in between. This entry belongs to a study of cytomegalovirus exposure and HLA in healthy donors. Study-wide points: Altogether, 160 or so TCR beta chains were recorded as cytomegalovirus-associated. Reportedly, cytomegalovirus status was diagnosed with high sensitivity and specificity.

The sequence came from a woman aged 25-40 years in good health and CMV-seropositive. The sample consisted of PBMCs. The chain uses TRBV5-1 and TRBJ2-6; perhaps TRBD1 as D (6 bases). This chain's CDR3 is CASSPIQGSGANVLTF. In nucleotides, the CDR3 is TGCGCCAGCAGCCCCATACAGGGATCTGGGGCCAACGTCCTGACTTTC.